This T cell receptor beta chain originates from a study of T cells in pancreatic ductal adenocarcinoma. Study results and limitations: Tumor-versus-blood clonality comparisons may be biased toward lower tumor diversity. Mean clonality was around 0.11 in tumors and around 0.068 in blood, not significantly different. Compared with tumor, blood showed more total productive templates and roughly 8-fold more clonotypes.

Generated by immunoSEQ multiplex PCR, the TCRdb table keeps only in-frame clones and is missing some. The repertoire holds about 2,600 clones, with 70% to 85% as singletons. The V and J ends lost 11 bases and 4 bases, in that order; junction bases with no gene match: 5. The CDR3 contains 12 residues. Germline V gene lookup returns CDR1 LNHDA and CDR2 SQIVND (reference sequence). The selected patients with pancreatic ductal adenocarcinoma had surgery but no neoadjuvant therapy. A remark on this clone: Its antigen is not known.

The origin of this receptor is a human donor with pancreatic ductal adenocarcinoma. The specimen was pancreatic tumor tissue. The chain is built from TRBV19 and TRBJ2-1; 7 nucleotides agree with TRBD1. CDR3 sequence: CASGQTYNEQFF. The CDR3, as DNA: TGTGCCTCGGGACAGACATACAATGAGCAGTTCTTC.